This T cell receptor beta chain was captured by sequencing in a study of blood T cell repertoires in COVID-19. About the research overall: Donors in the United States, Italy and Spain gave samples during acute or convalescent COVID-19. From T cells, B-cell-depleted T cells, or PBMCs came the material, which was cDNA or gDNA.

Repertoires were generated with immunoSEQ multiplex PCR, while TCRdb's copy carries only in-frame clones and drops some. The repertoire includes about 210,000 clones, 65% to 85% of them detected once, and approximately 4.3% sits in the top ten. Germline V gives CDR1 SNHLY, CDR2 FYNNEI. The CDR3 consists of 16 residues. Trimming cost V 5 bases and J 2 bases; bases outside gene matches: 10. Cohorts were determined from participant-reported clinical history. Material for sequencing was PBMCs or T cells enriched from blood (not recorded which). This receptor was taken from a young man with acute COVID-19. V gene TRBV2 combines with J gene TRBJ2-3; TRBD2 matches at 7 bases. The CDR3 DNA reads as TGTGCCAGCAGTACCTATCTAGCGGACCACACAGATACGCAGTATTTT. It translates to CASSTYLADHTDTQYF.